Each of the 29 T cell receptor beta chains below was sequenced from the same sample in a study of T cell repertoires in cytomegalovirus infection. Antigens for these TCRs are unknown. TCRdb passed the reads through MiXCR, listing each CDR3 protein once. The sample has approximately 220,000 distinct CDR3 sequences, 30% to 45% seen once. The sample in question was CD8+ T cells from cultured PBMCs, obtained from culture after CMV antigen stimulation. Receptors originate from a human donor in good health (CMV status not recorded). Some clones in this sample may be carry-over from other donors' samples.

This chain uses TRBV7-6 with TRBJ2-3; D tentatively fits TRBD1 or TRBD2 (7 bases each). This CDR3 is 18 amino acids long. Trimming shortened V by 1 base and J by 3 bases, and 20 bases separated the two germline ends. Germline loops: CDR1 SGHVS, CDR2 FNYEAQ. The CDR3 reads CASSLEAGQALATDTQYF. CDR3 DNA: TGTGCCAGCAGCTTAGAGGCCGGACAGGCACTAGCGACAGATACGCAGTATTTT.

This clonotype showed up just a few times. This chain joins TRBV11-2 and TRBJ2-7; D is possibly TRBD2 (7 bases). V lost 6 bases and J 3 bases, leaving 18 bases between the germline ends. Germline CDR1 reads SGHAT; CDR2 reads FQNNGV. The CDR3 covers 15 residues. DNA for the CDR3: TGTGCCAGCAGAAGGTTACCGGGGGGCCACTACGAGCAGTACTTC. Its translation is CASRRLPGGHYEQYF.

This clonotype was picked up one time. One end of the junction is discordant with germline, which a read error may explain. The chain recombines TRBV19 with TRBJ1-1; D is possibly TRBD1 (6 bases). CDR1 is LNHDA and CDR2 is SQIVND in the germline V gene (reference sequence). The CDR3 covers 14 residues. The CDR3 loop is CASSSGTPNTEACF. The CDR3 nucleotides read TGTGCCAGTAGTTCTGGGACACCGAACACTGAAGCTTGCTTT.

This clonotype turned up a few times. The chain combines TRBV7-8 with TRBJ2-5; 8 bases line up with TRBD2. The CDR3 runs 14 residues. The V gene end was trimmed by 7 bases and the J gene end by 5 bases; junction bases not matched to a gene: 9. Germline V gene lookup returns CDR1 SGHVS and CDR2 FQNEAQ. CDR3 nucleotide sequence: TGTGCCAGCATTGACCCGGGGGGGGGGGAGACCCAGTACTTC. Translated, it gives CASIDPGGGETQYF.

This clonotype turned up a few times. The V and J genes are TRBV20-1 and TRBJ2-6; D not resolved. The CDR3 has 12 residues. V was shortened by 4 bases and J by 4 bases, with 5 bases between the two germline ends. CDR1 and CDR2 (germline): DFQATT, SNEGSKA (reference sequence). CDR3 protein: CSANEGANVLTF. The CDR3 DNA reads TGCAGTGCTAACGAAGGGGCCAACGTCCTGACTTTC.

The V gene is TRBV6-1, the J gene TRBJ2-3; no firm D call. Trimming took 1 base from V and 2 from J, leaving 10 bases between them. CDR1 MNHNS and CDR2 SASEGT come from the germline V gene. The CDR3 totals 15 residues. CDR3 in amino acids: CASSEEPRYTDTQYF. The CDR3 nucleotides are TGTGCCAGCAGTGAAGAACCGAGATACACAGATACGCAGTATTTT.

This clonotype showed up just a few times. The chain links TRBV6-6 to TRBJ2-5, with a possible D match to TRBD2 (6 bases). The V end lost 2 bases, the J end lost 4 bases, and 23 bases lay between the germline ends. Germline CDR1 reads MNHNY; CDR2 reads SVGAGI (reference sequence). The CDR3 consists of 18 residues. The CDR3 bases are TGTGCCAGCAGTTACGGGAGAACAGAGCGGGCAGAAGGAGAGACCCAGTACTTC. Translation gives CASSYGRTERAEGETQYF.

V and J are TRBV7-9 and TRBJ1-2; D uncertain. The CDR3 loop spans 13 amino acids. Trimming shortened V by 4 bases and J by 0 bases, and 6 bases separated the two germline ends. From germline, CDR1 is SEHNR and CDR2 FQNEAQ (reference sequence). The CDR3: CASSSNPNYGYTF. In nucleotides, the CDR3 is TGTGCCAGCAGCTCGAACCCTAACTATGGCTACACCTTC.

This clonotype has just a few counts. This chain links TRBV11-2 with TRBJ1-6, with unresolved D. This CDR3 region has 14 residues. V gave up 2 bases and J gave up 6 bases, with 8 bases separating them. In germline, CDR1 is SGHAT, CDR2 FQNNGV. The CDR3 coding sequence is TGTGCCAGCAGCTTACCTTGGGGTAATTCACCCCTCCACTTT. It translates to CASSLPWGNSPLHF.

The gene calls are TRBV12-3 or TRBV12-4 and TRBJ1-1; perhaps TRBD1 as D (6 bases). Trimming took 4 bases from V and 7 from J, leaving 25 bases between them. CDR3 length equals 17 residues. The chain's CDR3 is CASSSPRRGGSRIEAFF. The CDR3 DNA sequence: TGTGCCAGCAGTTCCCCCCGCAGGGGAGGTTCTCGGATTGAAGCTTTCTTT.

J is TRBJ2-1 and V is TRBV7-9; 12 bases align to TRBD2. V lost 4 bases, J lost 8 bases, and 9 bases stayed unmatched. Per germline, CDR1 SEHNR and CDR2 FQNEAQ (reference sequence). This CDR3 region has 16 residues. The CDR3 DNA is TGTGCCAGCAGCTCAGGACTAGCGGGATGGAAGTATGAGCAGTTCTTC. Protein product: CASSSGLAGWKYEQFF.

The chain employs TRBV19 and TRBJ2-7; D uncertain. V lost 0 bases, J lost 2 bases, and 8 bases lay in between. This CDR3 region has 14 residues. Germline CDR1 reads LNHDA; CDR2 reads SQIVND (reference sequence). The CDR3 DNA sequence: TGTGCCAGTAGTATAGATCATGGCACCTACGAGCAGTACTTC. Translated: CASSIDHGTYEQYF.

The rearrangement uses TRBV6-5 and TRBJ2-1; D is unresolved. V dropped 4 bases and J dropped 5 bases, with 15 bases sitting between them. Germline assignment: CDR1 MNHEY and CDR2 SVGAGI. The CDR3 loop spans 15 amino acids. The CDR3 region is CASSLLPRGNNEQFF. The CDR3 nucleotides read TGTGCCAGCAGTTTGCTACCGAGAGGCAACAATGAGCAGTTCTTC.

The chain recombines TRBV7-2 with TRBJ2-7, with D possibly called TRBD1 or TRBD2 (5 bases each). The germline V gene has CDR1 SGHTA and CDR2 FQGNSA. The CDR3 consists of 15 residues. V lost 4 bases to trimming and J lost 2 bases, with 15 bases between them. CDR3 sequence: CASSSYLGETYEQYF. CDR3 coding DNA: TGTGCCAGCAGCTCCTACTTGGGGGAGACCTACGAGCAGTACTTC.

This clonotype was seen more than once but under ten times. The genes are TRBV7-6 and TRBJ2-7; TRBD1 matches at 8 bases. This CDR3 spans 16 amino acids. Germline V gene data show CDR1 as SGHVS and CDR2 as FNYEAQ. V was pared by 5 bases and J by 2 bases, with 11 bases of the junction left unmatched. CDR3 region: CASSPMGGQAAYEQYF. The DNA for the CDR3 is TGTGCCAGCAGCCCTATGGGGGGACAGGCCGCCTACGAGCAGTACTTC. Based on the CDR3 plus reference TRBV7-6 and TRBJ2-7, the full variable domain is GAGVSQSPRYKVTKRGQDVALRCDPISGHVSLYWYRQALGQGPEFLTYFNYEAQQDKSGLPNDRFSAERPEGSISTLTIQRTEQRDSAMYRCASSPMGGQAAYEQYFGPGTRLTVT.

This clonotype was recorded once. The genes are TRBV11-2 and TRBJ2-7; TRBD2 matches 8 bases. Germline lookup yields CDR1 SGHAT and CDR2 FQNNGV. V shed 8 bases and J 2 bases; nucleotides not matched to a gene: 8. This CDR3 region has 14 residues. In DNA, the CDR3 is TGTGCCAGCGGTAGCGGGACGACTACCTACGAGCAGTACTTC. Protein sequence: CASGSGTTTYEQYF.

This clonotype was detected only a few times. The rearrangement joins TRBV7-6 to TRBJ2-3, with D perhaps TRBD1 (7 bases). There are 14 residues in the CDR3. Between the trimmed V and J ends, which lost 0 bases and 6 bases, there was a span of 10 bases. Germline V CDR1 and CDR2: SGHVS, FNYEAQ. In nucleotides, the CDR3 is TGTGCCAGCAGCTTAGCGGGGGGACAGGATACGCAGTATTTT. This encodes CASSLAGGQDTQYF.

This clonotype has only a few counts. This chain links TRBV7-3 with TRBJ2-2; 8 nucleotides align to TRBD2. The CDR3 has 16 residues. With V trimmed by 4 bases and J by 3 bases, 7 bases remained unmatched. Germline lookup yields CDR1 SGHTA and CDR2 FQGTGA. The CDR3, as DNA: TGTGCCAGCAGCTCAACGGGGGGGCCGGACACCGGGGAGCTGTTTTTT. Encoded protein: CASSSTGGPDTGELFF.

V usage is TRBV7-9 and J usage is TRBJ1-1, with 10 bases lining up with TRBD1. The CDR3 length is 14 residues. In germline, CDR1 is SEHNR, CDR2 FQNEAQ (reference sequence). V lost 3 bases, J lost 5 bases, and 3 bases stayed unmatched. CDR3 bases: TGTGCCAGCAGCTTGGGACAGGGGAAAACTGAAGCTTTCTTT. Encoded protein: CASSLGQGKTEAFF.

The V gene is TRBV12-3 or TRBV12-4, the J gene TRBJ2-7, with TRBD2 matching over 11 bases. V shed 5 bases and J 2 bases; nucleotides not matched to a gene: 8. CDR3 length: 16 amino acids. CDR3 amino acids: CASSATSGRSPYEQYF. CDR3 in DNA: TGTGCCAGCAGTGCCACTAGCGGGAGAAGCCCCTACGAGCAGTACTTC.

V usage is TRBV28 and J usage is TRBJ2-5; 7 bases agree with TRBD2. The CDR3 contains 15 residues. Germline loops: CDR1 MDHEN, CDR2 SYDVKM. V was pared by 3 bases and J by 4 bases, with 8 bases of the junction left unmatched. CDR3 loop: CASSFLAGEGETQYF. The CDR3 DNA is TGTGCCAGCAGTTTCTTGGCGGGAGAGGGAGAGACCCAGTACTTC. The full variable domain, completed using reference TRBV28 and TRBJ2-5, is DVKVTQSSRYLVKRTGEKVFLECVQDMDHENMFWYRQDPGLGLRLIYFSYDVKMKEKGDIPEGYSVSREKKERFSLILESASTNQTSMYLCASSFLAGEGETQYFGPGTRLLVL.

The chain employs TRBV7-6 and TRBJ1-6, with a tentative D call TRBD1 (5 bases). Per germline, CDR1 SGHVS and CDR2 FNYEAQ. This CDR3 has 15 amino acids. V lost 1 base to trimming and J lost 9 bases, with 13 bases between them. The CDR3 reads CASSLVRGVASPLHF. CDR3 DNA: TGTGCCAGCAGCTTAGTACGAGGGGTGGCTTCACCCCTCCACTTT.

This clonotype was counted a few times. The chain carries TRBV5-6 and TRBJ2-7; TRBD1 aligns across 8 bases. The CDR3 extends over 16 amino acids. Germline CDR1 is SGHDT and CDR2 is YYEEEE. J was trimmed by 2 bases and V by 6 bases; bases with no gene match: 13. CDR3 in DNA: TGTGCCAGCACCAATCCCCGGGACAGGAGACCCTACGAGCAGTACTTC. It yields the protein CASTNPRDRRPYEQYF.

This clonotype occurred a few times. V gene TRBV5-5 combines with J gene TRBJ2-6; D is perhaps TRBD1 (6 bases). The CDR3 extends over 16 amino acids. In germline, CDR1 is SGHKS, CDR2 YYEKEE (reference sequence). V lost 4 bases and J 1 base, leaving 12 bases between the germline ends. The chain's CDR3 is CASSPTDRSGANVLTF. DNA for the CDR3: TGTGCCAGCAGCCCCACGGACAGATCTGGGGCCAACGTCCTGACTTTC.

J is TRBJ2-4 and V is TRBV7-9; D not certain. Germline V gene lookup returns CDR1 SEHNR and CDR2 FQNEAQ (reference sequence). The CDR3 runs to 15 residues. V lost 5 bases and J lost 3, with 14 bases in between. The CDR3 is CASSPAWVDKNIQYF. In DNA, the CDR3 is TGTGCCAGCAGCCCTGCTTGGGTGGACAAAAACATTCAGTACTTC.

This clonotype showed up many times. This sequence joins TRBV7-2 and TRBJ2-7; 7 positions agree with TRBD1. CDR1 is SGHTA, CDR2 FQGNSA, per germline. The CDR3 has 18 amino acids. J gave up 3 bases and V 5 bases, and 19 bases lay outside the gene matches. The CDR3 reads CASSNPAAGGHRSYEQYF. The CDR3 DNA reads TGTGCCAGCAGCAATCCTGCCGCAGGGGGACATAGAAGCTACGAGCAGTACTTC.

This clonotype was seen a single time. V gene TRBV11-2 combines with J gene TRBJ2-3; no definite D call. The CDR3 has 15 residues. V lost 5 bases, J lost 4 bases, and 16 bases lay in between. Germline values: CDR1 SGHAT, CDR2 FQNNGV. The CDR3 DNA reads TGTGCCAGCAGCCCCCAGACTGGGCTAGCAGATACGCAGTATTTT. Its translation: CASSPQTGLADTQYF.

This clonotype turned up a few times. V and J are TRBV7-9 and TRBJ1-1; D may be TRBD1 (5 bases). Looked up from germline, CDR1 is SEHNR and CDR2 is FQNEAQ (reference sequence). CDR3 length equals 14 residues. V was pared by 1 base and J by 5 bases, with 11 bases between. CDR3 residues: CASSLGRGGTEAFF. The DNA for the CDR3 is TGTGCCAGCAGCTTAGGGAGGGGTGGGACTGAAGCTTTCTTT.

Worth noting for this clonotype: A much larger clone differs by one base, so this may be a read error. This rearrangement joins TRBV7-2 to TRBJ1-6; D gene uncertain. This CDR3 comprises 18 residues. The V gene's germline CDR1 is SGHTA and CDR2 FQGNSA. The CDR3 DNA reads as TGTGCCAGCAGCTTAGTGGCTTACCCTAGCTCCTGTAATTCACCCCTCCACTTT. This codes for CASSLVAYPSSCNSPLHF.